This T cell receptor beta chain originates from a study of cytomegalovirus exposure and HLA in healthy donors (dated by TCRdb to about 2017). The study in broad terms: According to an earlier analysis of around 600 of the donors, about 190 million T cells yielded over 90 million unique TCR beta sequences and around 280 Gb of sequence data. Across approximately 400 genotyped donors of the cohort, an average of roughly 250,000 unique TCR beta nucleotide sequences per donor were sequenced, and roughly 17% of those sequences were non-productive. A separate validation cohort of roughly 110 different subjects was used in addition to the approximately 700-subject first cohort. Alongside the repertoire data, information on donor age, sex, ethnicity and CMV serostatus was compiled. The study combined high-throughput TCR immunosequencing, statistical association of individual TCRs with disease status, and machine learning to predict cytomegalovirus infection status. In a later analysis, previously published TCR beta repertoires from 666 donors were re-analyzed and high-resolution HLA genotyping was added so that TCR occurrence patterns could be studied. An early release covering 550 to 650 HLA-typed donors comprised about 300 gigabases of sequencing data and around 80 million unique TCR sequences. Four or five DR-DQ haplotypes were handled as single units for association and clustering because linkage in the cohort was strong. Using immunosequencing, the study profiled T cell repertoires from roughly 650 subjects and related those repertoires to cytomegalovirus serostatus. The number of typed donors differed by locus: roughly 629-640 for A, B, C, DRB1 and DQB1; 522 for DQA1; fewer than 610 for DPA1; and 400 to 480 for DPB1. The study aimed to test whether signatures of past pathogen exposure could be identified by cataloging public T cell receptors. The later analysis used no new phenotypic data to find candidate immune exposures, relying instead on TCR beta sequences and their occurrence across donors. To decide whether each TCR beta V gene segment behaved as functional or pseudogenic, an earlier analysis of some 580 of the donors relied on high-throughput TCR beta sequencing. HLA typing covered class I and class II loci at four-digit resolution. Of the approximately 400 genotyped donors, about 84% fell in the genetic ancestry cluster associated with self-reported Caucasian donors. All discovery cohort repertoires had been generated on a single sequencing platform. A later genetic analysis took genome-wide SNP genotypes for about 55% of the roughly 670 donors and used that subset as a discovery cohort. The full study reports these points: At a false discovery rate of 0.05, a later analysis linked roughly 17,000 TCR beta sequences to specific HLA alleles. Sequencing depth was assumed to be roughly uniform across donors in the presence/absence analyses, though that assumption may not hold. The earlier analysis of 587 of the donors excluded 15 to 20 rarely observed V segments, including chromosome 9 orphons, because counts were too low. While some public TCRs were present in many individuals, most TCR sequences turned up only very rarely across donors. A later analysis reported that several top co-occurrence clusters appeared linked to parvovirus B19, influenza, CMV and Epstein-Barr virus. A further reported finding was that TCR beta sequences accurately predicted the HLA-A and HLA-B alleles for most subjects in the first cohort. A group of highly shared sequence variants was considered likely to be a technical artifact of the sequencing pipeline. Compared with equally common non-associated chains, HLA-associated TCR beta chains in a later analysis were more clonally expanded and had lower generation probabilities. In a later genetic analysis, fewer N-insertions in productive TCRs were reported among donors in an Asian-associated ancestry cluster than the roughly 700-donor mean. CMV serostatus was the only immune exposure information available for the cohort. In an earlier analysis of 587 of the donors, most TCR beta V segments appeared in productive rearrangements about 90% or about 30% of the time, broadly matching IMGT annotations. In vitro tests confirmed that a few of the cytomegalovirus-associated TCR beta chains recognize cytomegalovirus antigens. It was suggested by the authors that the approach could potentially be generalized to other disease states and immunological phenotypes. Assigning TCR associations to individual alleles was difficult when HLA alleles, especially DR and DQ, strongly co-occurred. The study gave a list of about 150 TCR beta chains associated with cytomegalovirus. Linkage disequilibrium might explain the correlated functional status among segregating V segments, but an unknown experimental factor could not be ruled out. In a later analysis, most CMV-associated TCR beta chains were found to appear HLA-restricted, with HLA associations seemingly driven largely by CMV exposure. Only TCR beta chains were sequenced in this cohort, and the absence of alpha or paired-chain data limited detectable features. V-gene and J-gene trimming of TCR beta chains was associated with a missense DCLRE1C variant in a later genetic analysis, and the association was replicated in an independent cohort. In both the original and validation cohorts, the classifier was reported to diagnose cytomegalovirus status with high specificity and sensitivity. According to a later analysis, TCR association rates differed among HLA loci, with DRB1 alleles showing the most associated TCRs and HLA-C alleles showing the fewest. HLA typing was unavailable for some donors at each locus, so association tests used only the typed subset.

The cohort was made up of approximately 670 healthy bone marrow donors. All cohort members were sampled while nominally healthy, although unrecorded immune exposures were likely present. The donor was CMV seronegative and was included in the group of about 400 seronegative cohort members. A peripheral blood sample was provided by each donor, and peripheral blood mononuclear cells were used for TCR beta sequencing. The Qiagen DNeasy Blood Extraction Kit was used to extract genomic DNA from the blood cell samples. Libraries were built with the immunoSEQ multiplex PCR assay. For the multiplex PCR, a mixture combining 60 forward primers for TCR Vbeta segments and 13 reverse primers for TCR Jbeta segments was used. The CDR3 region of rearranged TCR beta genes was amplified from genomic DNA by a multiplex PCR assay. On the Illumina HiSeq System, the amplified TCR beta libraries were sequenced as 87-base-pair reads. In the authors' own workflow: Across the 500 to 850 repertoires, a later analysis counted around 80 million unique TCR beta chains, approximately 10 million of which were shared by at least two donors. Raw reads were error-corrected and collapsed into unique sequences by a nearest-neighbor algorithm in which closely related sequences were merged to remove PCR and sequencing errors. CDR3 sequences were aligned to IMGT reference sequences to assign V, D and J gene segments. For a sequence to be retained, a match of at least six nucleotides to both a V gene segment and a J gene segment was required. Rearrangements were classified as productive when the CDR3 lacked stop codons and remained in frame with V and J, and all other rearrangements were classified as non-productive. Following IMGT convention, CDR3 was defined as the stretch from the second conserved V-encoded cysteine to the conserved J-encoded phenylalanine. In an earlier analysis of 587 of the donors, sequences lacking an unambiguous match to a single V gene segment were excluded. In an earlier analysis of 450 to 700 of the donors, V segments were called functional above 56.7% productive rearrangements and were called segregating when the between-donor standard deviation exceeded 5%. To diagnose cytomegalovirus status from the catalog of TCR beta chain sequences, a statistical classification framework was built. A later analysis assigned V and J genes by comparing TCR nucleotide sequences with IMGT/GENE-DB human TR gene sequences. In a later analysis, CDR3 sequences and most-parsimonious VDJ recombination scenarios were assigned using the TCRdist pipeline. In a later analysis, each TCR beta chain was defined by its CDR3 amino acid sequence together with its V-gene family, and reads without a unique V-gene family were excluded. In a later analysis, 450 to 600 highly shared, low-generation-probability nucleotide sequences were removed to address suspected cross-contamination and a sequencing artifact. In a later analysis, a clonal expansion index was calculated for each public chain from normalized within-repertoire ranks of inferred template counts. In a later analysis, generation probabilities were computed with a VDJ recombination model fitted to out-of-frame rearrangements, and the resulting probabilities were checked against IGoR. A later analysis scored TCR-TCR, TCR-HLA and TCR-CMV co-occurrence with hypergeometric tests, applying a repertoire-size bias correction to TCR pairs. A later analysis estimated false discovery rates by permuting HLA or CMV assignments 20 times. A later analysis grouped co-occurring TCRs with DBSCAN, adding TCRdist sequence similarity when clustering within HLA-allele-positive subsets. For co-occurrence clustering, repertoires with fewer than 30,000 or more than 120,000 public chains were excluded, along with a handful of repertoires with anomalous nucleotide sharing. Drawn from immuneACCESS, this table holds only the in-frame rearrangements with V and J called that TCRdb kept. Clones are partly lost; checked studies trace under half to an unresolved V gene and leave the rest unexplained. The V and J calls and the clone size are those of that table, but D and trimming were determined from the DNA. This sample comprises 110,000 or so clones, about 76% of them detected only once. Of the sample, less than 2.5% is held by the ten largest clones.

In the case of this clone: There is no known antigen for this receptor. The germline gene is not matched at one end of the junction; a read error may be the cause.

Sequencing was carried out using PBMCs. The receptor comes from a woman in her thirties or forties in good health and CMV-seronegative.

Here the CDR3 is given as CSSSFSTGGEGAFF. The DNA reads TGTTCCAGCAGCTTCTCGACAGGGGGCGAAGGAGCTTTCTTT. The chain uses TRBV7-9 and TRBJ1-1, with TRBD1 identical over 10 junction bases. The CDR3 starts with the cysteine, ends with the phenylalanine, and has 14 residues. Just CDR3 DNA is preserved here, 42 bases in frame from base 1. The germline V gene (reference sequence) yields SEHNR for CDR1 and FQNEAQ for CDR2.